This entry is about one T cell receptor beta chain. No antigen is known for it. PCR was performed using 60 Vbeta and 13 Jbeta primers. The method was immunoSEQ multiplex PCR; TCRdb's version includes in-frame clones alone and lacks a portion of them. The data hold approximately 110,000 clones, with 73% observed a single time. This entry belongs to a study of cytomegalovirus exposure and HLA in healthy donors. The CDR3 has 15 residues. Germline lookup yields CDR1 MNHEY and CDR2 SMNVEV (reference sequence). V gave up 6 bases and J gave up 6 bases; unmatched junction bases: 11. Whole-study results and caveats: Diagnosis of cytomegalovirus status made by the classifier reportedly showed high specificity and sensitivity. As immune exposure information, only CMV serostatus was available.

This chain joins TRBV27 and TRBJ2-3, with TRBD2 matching 8 bases. The TCR was taken from a man aged 40-49 years in good health and CMV-seronegative. Sample: PBMCs. The CDR3 is CASSDSGSPADTQYF. The CDR3 nucleotides are TGTGCCAGCAGCGACAGCGGGAGCCCGGCTGATACGCAGTATTTT.